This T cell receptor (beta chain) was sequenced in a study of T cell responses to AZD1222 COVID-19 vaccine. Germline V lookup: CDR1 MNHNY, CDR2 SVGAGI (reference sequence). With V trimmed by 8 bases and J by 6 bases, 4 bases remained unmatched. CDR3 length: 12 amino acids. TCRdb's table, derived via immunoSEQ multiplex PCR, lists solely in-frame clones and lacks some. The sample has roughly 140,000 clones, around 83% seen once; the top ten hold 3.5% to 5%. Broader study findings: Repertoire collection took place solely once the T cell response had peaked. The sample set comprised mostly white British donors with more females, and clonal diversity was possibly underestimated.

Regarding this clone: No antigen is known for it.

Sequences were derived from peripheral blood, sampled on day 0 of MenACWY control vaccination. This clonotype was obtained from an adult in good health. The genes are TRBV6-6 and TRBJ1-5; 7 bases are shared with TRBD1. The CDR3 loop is CASQGEVQPQHF. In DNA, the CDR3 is TGTGCCAGCCAGGGGGAGGTTCAGCCCCAGCATTTT.